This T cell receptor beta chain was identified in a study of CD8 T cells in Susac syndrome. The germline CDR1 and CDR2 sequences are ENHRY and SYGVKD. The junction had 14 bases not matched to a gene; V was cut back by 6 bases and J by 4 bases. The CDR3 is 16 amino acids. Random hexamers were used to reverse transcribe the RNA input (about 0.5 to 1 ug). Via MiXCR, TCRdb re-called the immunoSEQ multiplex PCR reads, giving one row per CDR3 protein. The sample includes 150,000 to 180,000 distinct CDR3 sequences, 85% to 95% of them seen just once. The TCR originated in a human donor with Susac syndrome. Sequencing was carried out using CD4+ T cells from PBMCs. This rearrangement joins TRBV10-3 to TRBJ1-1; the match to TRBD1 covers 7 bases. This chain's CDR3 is CAISSSLGGSGTEAFF. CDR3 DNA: TGTGCCATCAGCAGTAGTTTAGGGGGCTCGGGCACTGAAGCTTTCTTT.